This TCR beta chain appears in the sequencing data of a study of blood T cells in healthy people across ages. Whole-study findings and limits: With unsorted PBMCs, a conclusive comparison of naive versus antigen-experienced cells was not possible. Naive T cell percentage by flow cytometry tracked strongly with beta diversity.

A note on this clonotype: Its matching antigen is unknown.

Together with a sample-barcoded 5' primer, a J-beta primer mix was included in a second PCR lasting roughly 6 to 12 cycles. Using its own MiXCR run on the 5' RACE reads, TCRdb lists one record per CDR3 protein. The profile shows over a million distinct CDR3 sequences, over 35% of them singletons. Germline CDR1 reads SNHLY; CDR2 reads FYNNEI. V was cut by 8 bases and J by 6 bases, with 14 bases left in between. The CDR3 extends over 13 amino acids. The sequence came from a woman aged 55 to 70 in good health. Sequencing was performed on blood. This chain connects TRBV2 to TRBJ1-5; weak D call: TRBD1 (6 bases). This CDR3 is CASASGVSQPQHF. In DNA form, the CDR3 reads TGTGCCAGCGCATCAGGGGTCAGTCAGCCCCAGCATTTT.